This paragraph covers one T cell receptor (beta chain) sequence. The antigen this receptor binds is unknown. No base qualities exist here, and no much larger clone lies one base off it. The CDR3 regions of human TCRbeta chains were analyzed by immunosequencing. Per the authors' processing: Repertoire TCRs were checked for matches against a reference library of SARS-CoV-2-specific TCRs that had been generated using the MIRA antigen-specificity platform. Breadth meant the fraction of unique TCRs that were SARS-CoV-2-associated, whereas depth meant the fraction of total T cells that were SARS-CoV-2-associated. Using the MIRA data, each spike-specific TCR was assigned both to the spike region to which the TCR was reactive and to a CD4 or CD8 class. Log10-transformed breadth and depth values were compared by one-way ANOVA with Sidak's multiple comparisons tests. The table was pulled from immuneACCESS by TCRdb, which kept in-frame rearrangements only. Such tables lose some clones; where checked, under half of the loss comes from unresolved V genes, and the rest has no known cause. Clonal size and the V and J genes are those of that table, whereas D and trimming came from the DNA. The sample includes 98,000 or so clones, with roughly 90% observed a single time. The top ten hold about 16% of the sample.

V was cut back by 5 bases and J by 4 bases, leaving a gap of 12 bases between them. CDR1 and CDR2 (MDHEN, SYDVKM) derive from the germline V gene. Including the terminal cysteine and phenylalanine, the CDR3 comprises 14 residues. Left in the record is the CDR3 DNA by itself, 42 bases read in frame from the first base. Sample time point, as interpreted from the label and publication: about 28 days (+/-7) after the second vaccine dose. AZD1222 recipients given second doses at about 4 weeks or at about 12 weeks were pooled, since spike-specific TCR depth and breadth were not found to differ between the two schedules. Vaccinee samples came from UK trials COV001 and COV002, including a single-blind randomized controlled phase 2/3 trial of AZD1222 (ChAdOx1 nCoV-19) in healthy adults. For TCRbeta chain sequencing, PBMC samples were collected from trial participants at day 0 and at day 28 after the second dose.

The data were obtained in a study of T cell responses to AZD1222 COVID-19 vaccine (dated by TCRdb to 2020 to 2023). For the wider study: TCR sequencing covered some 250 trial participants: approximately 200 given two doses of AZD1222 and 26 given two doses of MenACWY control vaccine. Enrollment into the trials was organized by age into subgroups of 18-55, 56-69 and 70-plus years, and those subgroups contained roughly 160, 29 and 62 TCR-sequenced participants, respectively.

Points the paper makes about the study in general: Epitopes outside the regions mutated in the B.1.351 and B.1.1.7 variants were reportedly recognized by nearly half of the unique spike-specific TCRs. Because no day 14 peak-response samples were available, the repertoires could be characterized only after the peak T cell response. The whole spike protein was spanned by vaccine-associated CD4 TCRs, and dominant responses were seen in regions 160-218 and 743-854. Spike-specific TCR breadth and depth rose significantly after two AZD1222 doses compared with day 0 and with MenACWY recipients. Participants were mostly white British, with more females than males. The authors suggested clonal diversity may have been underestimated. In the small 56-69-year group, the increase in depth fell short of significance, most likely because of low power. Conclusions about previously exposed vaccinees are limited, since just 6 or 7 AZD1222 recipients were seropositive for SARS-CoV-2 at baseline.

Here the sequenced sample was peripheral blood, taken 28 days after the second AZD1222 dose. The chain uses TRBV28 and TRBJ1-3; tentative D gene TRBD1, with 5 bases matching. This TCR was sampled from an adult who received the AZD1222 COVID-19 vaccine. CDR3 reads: CASSLPHRGNTIYF. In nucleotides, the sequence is TGTGCCAGCAGTCTACCCCACAGGGGAAACACCATATATTTT.